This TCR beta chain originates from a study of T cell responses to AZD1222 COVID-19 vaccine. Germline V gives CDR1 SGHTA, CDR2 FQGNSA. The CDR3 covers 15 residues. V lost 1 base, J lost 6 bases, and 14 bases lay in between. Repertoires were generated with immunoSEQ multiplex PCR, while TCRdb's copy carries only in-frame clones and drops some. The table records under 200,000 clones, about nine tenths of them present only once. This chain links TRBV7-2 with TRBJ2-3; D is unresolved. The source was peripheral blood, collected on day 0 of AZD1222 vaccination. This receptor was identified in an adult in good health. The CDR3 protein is CASSLGSPGSDTQYF. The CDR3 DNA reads TGTGCCAGCAGCTTAGGCTCCCCGGGTTCCGATACGCAGTATTTT.